This T cell receptor beta chain originates from a study of cytomegalovirus exposure and HLA in healthy donors. In its sample, this clone was seen many times. Its antigen is unknown. Mismatch with germline at one junction end may stem from a read error. This CDR3 region has 12 residues. CDR1 MNHEY and CDR2 SVGAGI come from the germline V gene. Study-level results: When a later analysis was performed, an Asian-associated ancestry cluster reportedly had fewer N-insertions than the roughly 630-donor mean. The classifier reportedly diagnosed cytomegalovirus status with high specificity and sensitivity.

60 Vbeta and 13 Jbeta primers were used in PCR. Here immunoSEQ multiplex PCR was the method, and the copy in TCRdb shows in-frame clones only, minus some. The top ten clones hold around 0.74% of a sample with 170,000 or so clones, roughly 85% of them seen once. The sample consisted of PBMCs. The receptor was isolated from a woman aged 40-49 years in good health and CMV-seronegative. J is TRBJ2-7 and V is TRBV6-5; possibly TRBD2 for D (6 bases). The CDR3 spells CASSTQWGGMDF. In DNA form, the CDR3 reads TGTGCCAGCAGTACCCAATGGGGCGGGATGGACTTC.